This TCR beta chain was documented in a study of blood T cell repertoires in COVID-19. Study details: Specimens from acute and convalescent COVID-19 originated in the United States, Italy and Spain.

The protocol was immunoSEQ multiplex PCR, while the TCRdb copy is restricted to in-frame clones and leaves out a portion. The sample carries 140,000 to 150,000 clones, approximately 82% recorded once. CDR3 size: 12 residues. From germline, CDR1 is MNHNY and CDR2 SVGAGI (reference sequence). V lost 8 bases and J lost 2; bases outside the gene matches: 0. Sequencing input: peripheral blood. This receptor was obtained from a man between 60 and 70 years old with active or convalescent COVID-19. The chain links TRBV6-6 to TRBJ1-5, with 7 bases aligning to TRBD1. CDR3 residues: CASDRGNQPQHF. CDR3 sequence (DNA): TGTGCCAGCGACAGGGGCAATCAGCCCCAGCATTTT.